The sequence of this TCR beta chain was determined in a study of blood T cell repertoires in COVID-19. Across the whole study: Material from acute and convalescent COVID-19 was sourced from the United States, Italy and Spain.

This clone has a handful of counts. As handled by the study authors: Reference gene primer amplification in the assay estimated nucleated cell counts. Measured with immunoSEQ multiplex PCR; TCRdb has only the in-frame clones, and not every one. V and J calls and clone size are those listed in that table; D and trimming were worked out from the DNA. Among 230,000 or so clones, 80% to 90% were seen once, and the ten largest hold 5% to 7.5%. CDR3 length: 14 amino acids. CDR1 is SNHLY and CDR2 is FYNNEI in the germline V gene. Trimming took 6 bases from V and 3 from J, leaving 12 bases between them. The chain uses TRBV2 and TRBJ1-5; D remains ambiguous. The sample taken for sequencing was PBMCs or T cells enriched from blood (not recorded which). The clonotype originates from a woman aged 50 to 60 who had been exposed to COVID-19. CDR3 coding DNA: TGTGCCAGCAGCCCGGACTCCGTCAATCAGCCCCAGCATTTT. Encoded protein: CASSPDSVNQPQHF. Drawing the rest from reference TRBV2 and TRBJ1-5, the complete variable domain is EPEVTQTPSHQVTQMGQEVILRCVPISNHLYFYWYRQILGQKVEFLVSFYNNEISEKSEIFDDQFSVERPDGSNFTLKIRSTKLEDSAMYFCASSPDSVNQPQHFGDGTRLSIL.